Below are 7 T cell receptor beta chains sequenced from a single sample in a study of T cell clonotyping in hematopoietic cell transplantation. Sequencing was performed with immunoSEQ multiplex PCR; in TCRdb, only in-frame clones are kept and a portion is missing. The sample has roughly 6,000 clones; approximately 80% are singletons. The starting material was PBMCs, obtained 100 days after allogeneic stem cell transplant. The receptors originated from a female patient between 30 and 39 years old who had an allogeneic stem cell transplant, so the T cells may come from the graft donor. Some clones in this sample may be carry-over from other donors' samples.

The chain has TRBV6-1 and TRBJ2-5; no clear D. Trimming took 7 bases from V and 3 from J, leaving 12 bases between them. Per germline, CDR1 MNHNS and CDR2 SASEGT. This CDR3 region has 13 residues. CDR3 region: CASITLWEETQYF. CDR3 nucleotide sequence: TGTGCCAGCATTACCCTATGGGAAGAGACCCAGTACTTC.

CDR3 in DNA: TGTGCCAGCACCCCTTCGACAGGATATGGCTACACCTTC. Its translation: CASTPSTGYGYTF. The V call is TRBV19, the J call TRBJ1-2; weak D call: TRBD1 (6 bases). Germline values: CDR1 LNHDA, CDR2 SQIVND (reference sequence). The CDR3 spans 13 residues. V was cut by 9 bases and J by 5 bases, with 16 bases left in between.

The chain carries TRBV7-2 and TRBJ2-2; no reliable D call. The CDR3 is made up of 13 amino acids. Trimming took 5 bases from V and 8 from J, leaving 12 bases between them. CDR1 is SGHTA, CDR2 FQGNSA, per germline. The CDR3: CASSQGSLGELFF. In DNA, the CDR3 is TGTGCCAGCAGCCAAGGCTCTTTAGGGGAGCTGTTTTTT.

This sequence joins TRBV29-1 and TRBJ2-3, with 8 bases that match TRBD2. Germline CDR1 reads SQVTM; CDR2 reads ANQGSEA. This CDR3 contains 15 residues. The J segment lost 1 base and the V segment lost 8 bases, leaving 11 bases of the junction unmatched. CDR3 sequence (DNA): TGCAGCCCCGTAGGCGGGGGGCCTTGCACAGATACGCAGTATTTT. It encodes CSPVGGGPCTDTQYF.

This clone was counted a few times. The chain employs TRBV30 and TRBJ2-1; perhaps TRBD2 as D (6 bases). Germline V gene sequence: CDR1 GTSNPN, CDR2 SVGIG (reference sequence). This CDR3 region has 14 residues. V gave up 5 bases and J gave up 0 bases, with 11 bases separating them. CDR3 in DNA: TGTGCCTGGGATATCGGGAGCTCCTACAATGAGCAGTTCTTC. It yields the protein CAWDIGSSYNEQFF.

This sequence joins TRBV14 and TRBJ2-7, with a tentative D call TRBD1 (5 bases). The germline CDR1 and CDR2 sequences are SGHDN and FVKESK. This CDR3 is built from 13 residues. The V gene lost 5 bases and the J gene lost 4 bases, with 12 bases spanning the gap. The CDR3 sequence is CASSFGRAYEQYF. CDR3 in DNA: TGTGCCAGCAGCTTTGGCAGGGCTTACGAGCAGTACTTC.

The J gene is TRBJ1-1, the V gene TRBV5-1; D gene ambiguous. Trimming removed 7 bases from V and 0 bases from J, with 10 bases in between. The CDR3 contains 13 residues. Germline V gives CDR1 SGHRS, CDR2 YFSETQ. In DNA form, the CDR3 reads TGCGCCAGCCGTCGATGGATGAACACTGAAGCTTTCTTT. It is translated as CASRRWMNTEAFF.